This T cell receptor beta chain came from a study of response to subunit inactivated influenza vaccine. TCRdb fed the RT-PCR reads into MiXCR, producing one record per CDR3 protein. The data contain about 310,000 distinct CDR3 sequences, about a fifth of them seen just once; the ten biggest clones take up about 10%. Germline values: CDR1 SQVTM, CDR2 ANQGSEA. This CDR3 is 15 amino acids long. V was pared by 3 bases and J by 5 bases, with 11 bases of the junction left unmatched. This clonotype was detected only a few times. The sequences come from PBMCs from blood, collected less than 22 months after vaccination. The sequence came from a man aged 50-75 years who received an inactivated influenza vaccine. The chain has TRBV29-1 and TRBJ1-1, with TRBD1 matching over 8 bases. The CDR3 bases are TGCAGCGTTGAGATTCCCAGGGGGCCGGGGACTGAAGCTTTCTTT. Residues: CSVEIPRGPGTEAFF.